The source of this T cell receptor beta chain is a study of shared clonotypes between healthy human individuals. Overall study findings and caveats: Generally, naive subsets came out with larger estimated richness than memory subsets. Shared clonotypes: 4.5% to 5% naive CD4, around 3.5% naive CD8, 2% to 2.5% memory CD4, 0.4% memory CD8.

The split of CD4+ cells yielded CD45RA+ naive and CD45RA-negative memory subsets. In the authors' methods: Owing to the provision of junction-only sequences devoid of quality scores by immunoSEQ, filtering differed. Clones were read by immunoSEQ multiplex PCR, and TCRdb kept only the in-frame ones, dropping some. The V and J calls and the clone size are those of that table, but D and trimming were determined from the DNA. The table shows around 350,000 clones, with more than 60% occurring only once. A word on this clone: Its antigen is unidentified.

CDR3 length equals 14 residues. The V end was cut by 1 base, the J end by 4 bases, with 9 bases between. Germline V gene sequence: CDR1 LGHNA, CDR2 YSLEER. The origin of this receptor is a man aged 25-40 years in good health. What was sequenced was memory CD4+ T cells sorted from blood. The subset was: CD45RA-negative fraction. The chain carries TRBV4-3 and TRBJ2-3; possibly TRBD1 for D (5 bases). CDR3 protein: CASSQGQSADTQYF. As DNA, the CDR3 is TGCGCCAGCAGCCAAGGACAGAGCGCAGATACGCAGTATTTT.